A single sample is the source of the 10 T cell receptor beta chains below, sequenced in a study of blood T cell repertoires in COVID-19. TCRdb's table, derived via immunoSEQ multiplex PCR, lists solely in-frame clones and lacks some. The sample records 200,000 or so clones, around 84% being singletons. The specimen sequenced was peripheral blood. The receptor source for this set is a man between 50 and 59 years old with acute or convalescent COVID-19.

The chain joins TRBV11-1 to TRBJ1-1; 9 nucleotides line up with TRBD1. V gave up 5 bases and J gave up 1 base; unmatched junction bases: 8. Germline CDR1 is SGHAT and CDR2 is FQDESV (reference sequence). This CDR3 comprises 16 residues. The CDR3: CASSEDRGVWNTEAFF. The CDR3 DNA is TGTGCCAGCAGCGAGGACAGGGGAGTGTGGAACACTGAAGCTTTCTTT.

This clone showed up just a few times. The CDR3 protein is CASSQEEGTGDYEQYF. Here the CDR3 DNA reads TGTGCCAGCAGCCAAGAAGAGGGGACAGGGGACTACGAGCAGTACTTC. The chain uses TRBV3-1 (or the pseudogene TRBV3-2) and TRBJ2-7; 10 bases align to TRBD1. J lost 3 bases, V lost 0 bases, and 5 bases had no gene match. This CDR3 contains 16 residues. The germline gives CDR1 LGHDT, CDR2 YNNKEL (reference sequence).

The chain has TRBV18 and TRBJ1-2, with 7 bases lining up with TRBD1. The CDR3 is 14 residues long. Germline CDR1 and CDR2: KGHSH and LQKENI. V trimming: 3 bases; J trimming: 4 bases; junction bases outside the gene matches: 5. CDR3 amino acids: CASSPGQQAYGYTF. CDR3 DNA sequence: TGTGCCAGCTCACCGGGACAGCAAGCCTATGGCTACACCTTC.

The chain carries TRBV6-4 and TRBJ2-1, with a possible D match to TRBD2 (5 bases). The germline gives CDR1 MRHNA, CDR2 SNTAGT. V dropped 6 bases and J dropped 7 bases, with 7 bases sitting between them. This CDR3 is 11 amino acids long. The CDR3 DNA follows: TGTGCCAGCAGCTCGGGGAATGAGCAGTTCTTC. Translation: CASSSGNEQFF.

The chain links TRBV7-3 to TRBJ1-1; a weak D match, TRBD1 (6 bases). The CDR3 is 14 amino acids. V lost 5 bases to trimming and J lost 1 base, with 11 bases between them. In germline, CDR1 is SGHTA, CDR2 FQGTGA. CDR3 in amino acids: CASSPQGWNTEAFF. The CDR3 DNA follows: TGTGCCAGCAGCCCCCAGGGGTGGAACACTGAAGCTTTCTTT.

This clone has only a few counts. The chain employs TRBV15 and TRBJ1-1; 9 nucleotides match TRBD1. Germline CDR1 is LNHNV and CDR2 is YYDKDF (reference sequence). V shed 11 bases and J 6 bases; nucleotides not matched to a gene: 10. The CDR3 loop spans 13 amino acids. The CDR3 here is CASGRGQGPEAFF. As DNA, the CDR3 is TGTGCCTCGGGTAGGGGACAGGGACCTGAAGCTTTCTTT.

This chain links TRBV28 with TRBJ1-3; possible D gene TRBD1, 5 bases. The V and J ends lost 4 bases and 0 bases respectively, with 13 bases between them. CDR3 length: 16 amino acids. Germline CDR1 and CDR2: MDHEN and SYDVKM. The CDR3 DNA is TGTGCCAGCAGTTCCGGGGGGGACCGCTCTGGAAACACCATATATTTT. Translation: CASSSGGDRSGNTIYF.

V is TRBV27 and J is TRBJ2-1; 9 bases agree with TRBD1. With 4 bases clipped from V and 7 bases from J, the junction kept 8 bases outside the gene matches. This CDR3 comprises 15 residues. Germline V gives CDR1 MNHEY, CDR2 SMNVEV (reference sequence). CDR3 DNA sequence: TGTGCCAGCAGTTCTGGACAGGGGTATGGGAATGAGCAGTTCTTC. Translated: CASSSGQGYGNEQFF.

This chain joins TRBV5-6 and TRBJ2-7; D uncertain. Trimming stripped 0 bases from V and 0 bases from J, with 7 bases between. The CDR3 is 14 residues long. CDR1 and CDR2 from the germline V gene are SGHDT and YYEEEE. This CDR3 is CASSLGLPSYEQYF. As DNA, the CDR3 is TGTGCCAGCAGCTTGGGGCTGCCCTCCTACGAGCAGTACTTC.

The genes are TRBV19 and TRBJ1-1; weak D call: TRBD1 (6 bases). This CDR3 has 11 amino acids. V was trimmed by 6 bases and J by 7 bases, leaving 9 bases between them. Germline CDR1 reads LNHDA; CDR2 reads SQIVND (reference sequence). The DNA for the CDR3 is TGTGCCAGTAGCAACAGGGTTGAAGCTTTCTTT. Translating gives CASSNRVEAFF. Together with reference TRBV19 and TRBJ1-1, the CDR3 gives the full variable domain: DGGITQSPKYLFRKEGQNVTLSCEQNLNHDAMYWYRQDPGQGLRLIYYSQIVNDFQKGDIAEGYSVSREKKESFPLTVTSAQKNPTAFYLCASSNRVEAFFGQGTRLTVV.